These 5 T cell receptor beta chains were all obtained from the same sample, sequenced in a study of shared clonotypes between healthy human individuals. Here immunoSEQ multiplex PCR was the method, and the copy in TCRdb shows in-frame clones only, minus some. The sample holds some 2.4 million clones, roughly 93% seen once. Sample: naive CD4+ T cells from PBMCs. Subset indicated: CD45RA+ positively selected. The receptors shown here come from a man between 18 and 35 years old in good health. Some clones in this sample may be carry-over from other donors' samples.

This chain links TRBV7-9 with TRBJ2-3; a possible D gene is TRBD2 (6 bases). The CDR3 has 15 residues. V was shortened by 2 bases and J by 5 bases, with 14 bases between the two germline ends. CDR1 is SEHNR and CDR2 is FQNEAQ in the germline V gene (reference sequence). The CDR3, as DNA: TGTGCCAGCAGCTTAAACACCGGGGAGGTAGATACGCAGTATTTT. This codes for CASSLNTGEVDTQYF.

This clone was found a few times. This chain links TRBV7-3 with TRBJ2-2, with a weak D call TRBD1 (5 bases). The germline V gene encodes CDR1 SGHTA and CDR2 FQGTGA. V was trimmed by 2 bases and J by 7 bases, leaving 8 bases between them. This CDR3 is built from 13 residues. CDR3 nucleotide sequence: TGTGCCAGCAGCTTAGGGGCTAGCGGGGAGCTGTTTTTT. It encodes CASSLGASGELFF.

The chain joins TRBV5-4 to TRBJ2-7, with D tentatively TRBD2 (6 bases). V was pared by 1 base and J by 1 base, with 15 bases between. From germline, CDR1 is SGHNT and CDR2 YYREEE (reference sequence). The CDR3 covers 16 residues. In DNA form, the CDR3 reads TGTGCCAGCAGCTTGCCGAAACCGGGACTTTCCTACGAGCAGTACTTC. Its protein product is CASSLPKPGLSYEQYF.

J is TRBJ2-3 and V is TRBV28, with TRBD2 matching 10 bases. The ends lost 10 bases at V and 1 base at J; junction bases unmatched: 8. CDR1 and CDR2 from the germline V gene are MDHEN and SYDVKM. The CDR3 length is 15 residues. This CDR3 reads CATQILAGGTDTQYF. CDR3 coding DNA: TGTGCCACACAGATCCTAGCGGGAGGCACAGATACGCAGTATTTT.

V and J are TRBV5-8 and TRBJ1-5; no firm D call. Trimming took off 4 bases at V and 2 bases at J, with 22 bases between the two ends. The CDR3 is 18 amino acids. Germline CDR1 SGHTS, CDR2 YDEGEE. The CDR3 nucleotides are TGTGCCAGCAGCCCAGGAAGCCCTTACTCCCGCCGCAATCAGCCCCAGCATTTT. Its translation is CASSPGSPYSRRNQPQHF. Supplemented by reference TRBV5-8 and TRBJ1-5, the full variable domain reads EAGVTQSPTHLIKTRGQQATLRCSPISGHTSVYWYQQALGLGLQFLLWYDEGEERNRGNFPPRFSGRQFPNYSSELNVNALELEDSALYLCASSPGSPYSRRNQPQHFGDGTRLSIL.